The sequence of this TCR beta chain was determined in a study of blood T cell repertoires in COVID-19. Across the study: T cells, B-cell-depleted T cells, or PBMCs provided the cDNA or gDNA that served as material.

Original methodology: For nucleated cells, counts were estimated from reference gene primer amplification. Sequencing used immunoSEQ multiplex PCR; TCRdb keeps in-frame clones, though not all of them. Clone size and V and J calls were adopted from that table, with D and trimming inferred from the DNA. Of around 130,000 clones in the sample, 70% to 90% were seen once. Germline-derived CDR1 and CDR2 are SGDLS and YYNGEE. Unmatched junction bases numbered 4, after V lost 4 bases and J lost 8 bases. The CDR3 covers 14 residues. The receptor was derived from a woman aged 50 to 60 who had recovered from COVID-19. Sequenced material: peripheral blood. The genes are TRBV9 and TRBJ1-6, with 9 bases aligning to TRBD1. The CDR3 sequence: CASSLRTGDSPLHF. The CDR3 nucleotides read TGTGCCAGCAGCCTCAGGACAGGGGATTCACCCCTCCACTTT.